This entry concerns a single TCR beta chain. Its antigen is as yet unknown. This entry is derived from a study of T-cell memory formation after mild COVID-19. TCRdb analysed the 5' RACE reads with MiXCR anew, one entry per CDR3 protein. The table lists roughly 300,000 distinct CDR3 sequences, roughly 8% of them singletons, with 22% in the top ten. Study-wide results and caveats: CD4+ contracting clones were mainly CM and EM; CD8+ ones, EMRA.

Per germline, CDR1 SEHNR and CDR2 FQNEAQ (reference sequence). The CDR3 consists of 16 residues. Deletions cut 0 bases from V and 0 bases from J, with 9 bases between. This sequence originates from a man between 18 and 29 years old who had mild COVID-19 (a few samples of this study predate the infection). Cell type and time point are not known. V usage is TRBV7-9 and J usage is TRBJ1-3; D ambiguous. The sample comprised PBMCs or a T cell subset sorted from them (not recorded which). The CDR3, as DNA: TGTGCCAGCAGCTTAGCCGACGGATTCTCTGGAAACACCATATATTTT. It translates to CASSLADGFSGNTIYF.